This TCR beta chain came from a study of T cell responses to AZD1222 COVID-19 vaccine. Some clones are missing from TCRdb's copy, which holds only in-frame ones; the method was immunoSEQ multiplex PCR. The sample lists approximately 170,000 clones; 80% to 90% were seen once. Study results and limitations: Among vaccine-associated CD4 TCRs, coverage spanned spike, with dominance at 160-218 and 743-854.

This clone occurred once. Its antigen is unidentified. The CDR3 has 13 amino acids. Between the trimmed V and J ends, which lost 1 base and 0 bases, there was a span of 3 bases. Germline CDR1 LGHNA, CDR2 YNFKEQ. Sequencing was performed on peripheral blood, taken on day 0 of AZD1222 vaccination. V and J are TRBV4-2 and TRBJ1-1; D not resolved. This TCR was recovered from an adult in good health. CDR3 in amino acids: CASSQVLNTEAFF. The CDR3 DNA reads TGTGCCAGCAGCCAAGTACTGAACACTGAAGCTTTCTTT.